This TCR beta chain was recorded in a study of cytotoxic CD8 clonotypes in ibrutinib-treated CLL. Broader study findings: The clonality went up when patients responded to ibrutinib and dropped back toward baseline at progression.

Frozen-stored PBMCs produced around 2.2 micrograms of genomic DNA for TCR beta libraries. Concerning this clone: Its antigen is not known.

Clones were read by immunoSEQ multiplex PCR, and TCRdb kept only the in-frame ones, dropping some. The sample carries tens of thousands of clones, around 60% recorded once. The CDR3 consists of 15 residues. Trimming took off 0 bases at V and 3 bases at J, with 12 bases between the two ends. Per germline, CDR1 WNHNN and CDR2 SYGVQD (reference sequence). The gene calls are TRBV10-1 and TRBJ2-7; the D call may be TRBD1 or TRBD2 (5 bases each). The clonotype comes from a human donor with chronic lymphocytic leukemia. This material consisted of PBMCs, taken after 24 months of ibrutinib treatment. CDR3 loop: CASSESQGAVYEQYF. The CDR3 nucleotides are TGCGCCAGCAGTGAGTCGCAGGGAGCGGTCTACGAGCAGTACTTC.